This T cell receptor beta chain was recorded in a study of T-cell reconstitution after alpha-beta-depleted transplantation in children. Unique molecular identifiers were incorporated during preparation of the TCRbeta library. TCRdb re-derived calls from the PCR reads in MiXCR, one entry per CDR3 protein. The top ten hold under 30% of the sample, which has about 420,000 distinct CDR3 sequences, 15% to 20% seen once. This clonotype was seen a few times. As yet, its antigen is unknown. The CDR3 covers 15 residues. V shed 6 bases and J shed 4 bases, with 18 bases lying between them. General study points: At around two months after transplant, the alpha-beta T cells were reportedly derived from several hundred expanded clones that came from non-depleted graft cells. Hyperexpanded clones declined; after one year, newly produced T cells mostly supplied diversity.

The chain joins TRBV12-3 or TRBV12-4 to TRBJ1-2; D remains unclear. The sample was PBMCs, mostly from graft donor cells, taken 360 days after TCRalphabeta/CD19-depleted stem cell transplant. The TCR originated in a boy younger than two who had a stem cell transplant for Wiskott-Aldrich syndrome, so the T cells may come from the graft donor. The CDR3 DNA sequence: TGTGCCAGCAGCCGGGAGAGCTCTCCTCTCTATGGCTACACCTTC. This codes for CASSRESSPLYGYTF.